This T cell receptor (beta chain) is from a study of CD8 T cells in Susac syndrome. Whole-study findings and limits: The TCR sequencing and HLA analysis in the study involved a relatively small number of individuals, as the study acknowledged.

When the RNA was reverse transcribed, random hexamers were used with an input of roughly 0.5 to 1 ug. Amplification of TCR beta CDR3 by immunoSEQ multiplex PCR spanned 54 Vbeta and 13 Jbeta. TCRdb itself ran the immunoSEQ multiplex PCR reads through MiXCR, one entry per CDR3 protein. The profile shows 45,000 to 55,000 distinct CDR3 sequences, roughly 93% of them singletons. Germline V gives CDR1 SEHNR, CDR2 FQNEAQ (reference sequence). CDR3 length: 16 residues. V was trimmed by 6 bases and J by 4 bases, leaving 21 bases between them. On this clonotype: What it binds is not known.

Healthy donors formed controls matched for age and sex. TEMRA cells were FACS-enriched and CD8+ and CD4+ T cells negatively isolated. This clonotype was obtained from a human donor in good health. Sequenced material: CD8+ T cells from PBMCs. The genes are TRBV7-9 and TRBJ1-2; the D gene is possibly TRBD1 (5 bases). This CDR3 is CASSHAPRVNGYGYTF. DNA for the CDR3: TGTGCCAGCAGTCATGCCCCCAGGGTAAACGGCTATGGCTACACCTTC. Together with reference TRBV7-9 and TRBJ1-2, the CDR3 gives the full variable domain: DTGVSQNPRHKITKRGQNVTFRCDPISEHNRLYWYRQTLGQGPEFLTYFQNEAQLEKSRLLSDRFSAERPKGSFSTLEIQRTEQGDSAMYLCASSHAPRVNGYGYTFGSGTRLTVV.